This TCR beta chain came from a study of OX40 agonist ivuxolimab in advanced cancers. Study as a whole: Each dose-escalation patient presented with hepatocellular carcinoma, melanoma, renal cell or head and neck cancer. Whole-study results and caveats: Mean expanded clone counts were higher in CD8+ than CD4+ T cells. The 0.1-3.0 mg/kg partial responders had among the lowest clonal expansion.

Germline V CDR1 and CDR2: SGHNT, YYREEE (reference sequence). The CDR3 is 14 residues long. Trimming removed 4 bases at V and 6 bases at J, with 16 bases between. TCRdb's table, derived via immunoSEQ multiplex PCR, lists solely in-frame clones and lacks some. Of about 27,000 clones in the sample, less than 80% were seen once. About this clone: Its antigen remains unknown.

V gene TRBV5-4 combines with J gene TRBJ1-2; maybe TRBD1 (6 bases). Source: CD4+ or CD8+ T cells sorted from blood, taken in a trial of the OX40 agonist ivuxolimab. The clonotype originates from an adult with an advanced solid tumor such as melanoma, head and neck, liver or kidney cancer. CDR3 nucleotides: TGTGCCAGCAGCGTATCTCAGGGGTGGAATGGCTACACCTTC. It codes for CASSVSQGWNGYTF. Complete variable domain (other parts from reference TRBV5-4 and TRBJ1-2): ETGVTQSPTHLIKTRGQQVTLRCSSQSGHNTVSWYQQALGQGPQFIFQYYREEENGRGNFPPRFSGLQFPNYSSELNVNALELDDSALYLCASSVSQGWNGYTFGSGTRLTVV.